This T cell receptor beta chain was profiled in a study of cytomegalovirus exposure and HLA in healthy donors (dated by TCRdb to about 2017). Study-wide context: According to an earlier analysis of 587 of the donors, some 170 million T cells yielded 117 million unique TCR beta sequences and about 300 Gb of sequence data. An early release that covered fewer than 750 HLA-typed donors contained 250 to 350 gigabases of sequencing data and about 93 million unique TCR sequences. Of the 300 to 500 genotyped donors, 81% were placed in the genetic ancestry cluster associated with self-reported Caucasian donors. The study was designed to test whether signatures of past pathogen exposure could be identified by cataloging public T cell receptors. Using immunosequencing, the study profiled T cell repertoires from fewer than 850 subjects and related those repertoires to cytomegalovirus serostatus. Along with the approximately 700-subject first cohort, a separate validation cohort of 120 different subjects was used. High-throughput TCR immunosequencing, statistical association of individual TCRs with disease status, and machine learning were combined to predict cytomegalovirus infection status. A later analysis re-examined previously published TCR beta repertoires from about 700 donors and added high-resolution HLA genotyping to investigate patterns of TCR occurrence. Rather than drawing on any new phenotypic data, the later analysis identified candidate immune exposures from TCR beta sequences and the way those sequences occurred across donors. An earlier analysis of approximately 630 of the donors applied high-throughput TCR beta sequencing to assess whether each TCR beta V gene segment acted as functional or pseudogenic. Donor age, sex, ethnicity and CMV serostatus were compiled alongside the repertoire data. A later genetic analysis used genome-wide SNP genotypes for about 65% of the roughly 670 donors, treating that subset as a discovery cohort. All discovery cohort repertoires had been generated on a single sequencing platform. HLA typing covered class I and class II loci at four-digit resolution. The number of donors typed differed by locus, with 629-630 for A, B, C, DRB1 and DQB1, more than 500 for DQA1, 600 to 610 for DPA1, and around 460 for DPB1. Four to six DR-DQ haplotypes were handled as single units for association and clustering, since linkage in the cohort was strong. Among roughly 400 genotyped donors of the cohort, an average of approximately 240,000 unique TCR beta nucleotide sequences were sequenced per donor, roughly a sixth of them non-productive. The paper as a whole reports these results and caveats: When HLA alleles, especially DR and DQ, strongly co-occurred, attributing TCR associations to individual alleles was difficult. According to the authors, the approach could potentially be generalized to other disease states and immunological phenotypes. Because some donors lacked HLA typing at each locus, the association tests relied only on the typed subset. In vitro tests confirmed that three of the cytomegalovirus-associated TCR beta chains recognize cytomegalovirus antigens. Across donors, most TCR sequences were observed very rarely, whereas some public TCRs were present in many individuals. A later genetic analysis associated a missense DCLRE1C variant with V-gene and J-gene trimming of TCR beta chains, and an independent cohort replicated the association. According to a later analysis, TCR association rates differed among HLA loci, with DRB1 alleles showing the most associated TCRs and HLA-C alleles showing the fewest. Correlated functional status among segregating V segments might reflect linkage disequilibrium, but an unknown experimental factor could not be ruled out. A further reported finding was that TCR beta sequences accurately predicted the HLA-A and HLA-B alleles for most subjects in the first cohort. In a later analysis, 16,951 TCR beta sequences were associated with specific HLA alleles at a false discovery rate of 0.05. The earlier analysis of 450 to 700 of the donors excluded approximately 15 rarely observed V segments, including chromosome 9 orphons, because counts were too low. Compared with the approximately 700-donor mean, donors in an Asian-associated ancestry cluster had fewer N-insertions in productive TCRs, according to a later genetic analysis. In a later analysis, HLA-associated TCR beta chains were found to be more clonally expanded and to have lower generation probabilities than equally common non-associated chains. For the cohort, immune exposure information was limited to CMV serostatus. The sequencing pipeline was judged likely to have produced a cluster of highly shared sequence variants as a technical artifact. The 87-base-pair reads could not distinguish some IMGT-functional V segments, including TRBV6-2 and TRBV6-3, so those segments were excluded. The study gave a list of about 160 TCR beta chains associated with cytomegalovirus. A later analysis found that most CMV-associated TCR beta chains appeared HLA-restricted, with HLA associations seemingly driven largely by CMV exposure. A later analysis reported that several top co-occurrence clusters appeared linked to parvovirus B19, influenza, CMV and Epstein-Barr virus. In an earlier analysis of 450 to 750 of the donors, most TCR beta V segments appeared in productive rearrangements about 90% or about 30% of the time, broadly matching IMGT annotations. Only TCR beta chains were sequenced in this cohort, and the absence of alpha or paired-chain data limited detectable features. Sequencing depth was assumed to be roughly uniform across donors in the presence/absence analyses, though that assumption may not hold. The classifier was reported to diagnose cytomegalovirus status with high specificity and sensitivity in both the original cohort and the validation cohort.

The CDR3, cysteine through phenylalanine, is 15 amino acids long. CDR3 DNA only is kept here, 45 bases in frame from base 1. According to the germline V gene, CDR1 reads MDHEN and CDR2 reads SYDVKM. V was cut back by 5 bases and J by 2 bases, leaving a gap of 13 bases between them. Remarks on this clone: The antigen this receptor binds is unknown. Base quality data are lacking; no much larger clone is found one base away.

Library construction relied on the immunoSEQ multiplex PCR assay. The multiplex PCR relied on a mix of 60 forward primers for TCR Vbeta segments and 13 reverse primers for TCR Jbeta segments. A multiplex PCR assay on genomic DNA amplified the CDR3 region of rearranged TCR beta genes. On the Illumina HiSeq System, the amplified TCR beta libraries were sequenced as 87-base-pair reads. The authors processed their data as follows. A later analysis tallied around 87 million unique TCR beta chains across the approximately 670 repertoires, and around 12 million of those chains were shared by two or more donors. A nearest-neighbor algorithm error-corrected the raw reads and collapsed the reads into unique sequences, merging closely related sequences to remove PCR and sequencing errors. V, D and J gene segments were assigned by aligning CDR3 sequences to IMGT reference sequences. Each retained sequence needed at least a six-nucleotide match to both a V gene segment and a J gene segment. Rearrangements were classified as productive when the CDR3 lacked stop codons and remained in frame with V and J, and all other rearrangements were classified as non-productive. Following IMGT convention, CDR3 was defined as the stretch from the second conserved V-encoded cysteine to the conserved J-encoded phenylalanine. In an earlier analysis of more than 550 of the donors, sequences lacking an unambiguous match to a single V gene segment were excluded. An earlier analysis of approximately 590 of the donors classified V segments as functional when productive rearrangements were above 56.7% and as segregating when the standard deviation between donors was above 5%. A statistical classification framework was built to diagnose cytomegalovirus status from the catalog of TCR beta chain sequences. In a later analysis, TCR nucleotide sequences were compared against IMGT/GENE-DB human TR gene sequences so that V and J genes could be assigned. Using the TCRdist pipeline, a later analysis assigned CDR3 sequences along with most-parsimonious VDJ recombination scenarios. In a later analysis, each TCR beta chain was defined by its CDR3 amino acid sequence together with its V-gene family, and reads lacking a unique V-gene family were excluded. In a later analysis, 450 to 600 highly shared, low-generation-probability nucleotide sequences were removed to address suspected cross-contamination and a sequencing artifact. For each public chain, a later analysis derived a clonal expansion index from normalized ranks of inferred template counts within each repertoire. In a later analysis, generation probabilities were computed with a VDJ recombination model fitted to out-of-frame rearrangements, and the resulting probabilities were checked against IGoR. In a later analysis, TCR-TCR, TCR-HLA and TCR-CMV co-occurrence was scored with hypergeometric tests, and a repertoire-size bias correction was applied to TCR pairs. To estimate false discovery rates, a later analysis permuted the HLA or CMV assignments 20 times. In a later analysis, co-occurring TCRs were grouped using DBSCAN, and TCRdist sequence similarity was added for clustering within HLA-allele-positive subsets. Repertoires with fewer than 30,000 or more than 120,000 public chains, plus five repertoires with anomalous nucleotide sharing, were excluded from co-occurrence clustering. The immuneACCESS repertoire file appears here via TCRdb, limited to in-frame rearrangements. These files lack a portion of the clones; in checked studies, under half of the deficit traces to unresolved V genes, and the cause of the others is not known. V and J calls and clone size are given by that table; D and trimming were obtained from the DNA. The sample has 98,000 or so clones on record, about 74% of them singletons. The ten largest clonotypes hold over 15% of the sample.

The cohort was made up of roughly 670 healthy bone marrow donors. At the time of sampling, every cohort member was nominally healthy, though immune exposures that went unrecorded were likely present. The donor tested CMV seropositive, placing the donor among the 250 to 350 seropositive members of the cohort. Each donor provided a peripheral blood sample, and peripheral blood mononuclear cells were used for TCR beta sequencing. Genomic DNA was extracted from the blood cell samples with the Qiagen DNeasy Blood Extraction Kit. This TCR was sampled from a man aged 55 to 70 in good health and CMV-seropositive. Sequenced material: PBMCs. This chain is built from TRBV28 and TRBJ1-3; TRBD1 could be the D gene, as 5 bases match. The nucleotide sequence reads as follows: TGTGCCAGCAGTCCCCGCAGGGTACCTGGAAACACCATATATTTT. Its protein product is CASSPRRVPGNTIYF.